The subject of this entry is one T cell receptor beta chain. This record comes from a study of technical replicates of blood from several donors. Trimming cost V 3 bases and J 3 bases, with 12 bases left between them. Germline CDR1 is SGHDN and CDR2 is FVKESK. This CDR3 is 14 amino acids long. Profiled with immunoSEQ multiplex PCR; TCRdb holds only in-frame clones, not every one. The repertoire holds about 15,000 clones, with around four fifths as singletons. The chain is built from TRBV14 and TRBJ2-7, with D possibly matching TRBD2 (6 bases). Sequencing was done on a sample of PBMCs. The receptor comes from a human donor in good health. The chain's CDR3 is CASSHWGDYYEQYF. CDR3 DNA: TGTGCCAGCAGCCATTGGGGGGATTACTACGAGCAGTACTTC.